This TCR beta chain was identified during a study of cytomegalovirus exposure and HLA in healthy donors. The study's findings and limits: Later analysis demonstrated an association between a missense DCLRE1C variant and TCR beta V- and J-gene trimming.

In the PCR, 60 Vbeta and 13 Jbeta primers were used. The assay was immunoSEQ multiplex PCR, and TCRdb's table has in-frame clones only and misses some. This sample carries roughly 150,000 clones, roughly four fifths of them seen once, and the ten largest clones take 2% to 2.5%. In the case of this clone: The target antigen is unknown.

Input material: PBMCs. This TCR derives from a man aged 30 to 45 in good health and CMV-seronegative.

The CDR3 nucleotides are TGTGCCAGCAGCTCACCAGGGGGCTACACCTTC. Its translation: CASSSPGGYTF. The V gene is TRBV5-4, the J gene TRBJ1-2; D perhaps matches TRBD1 (5 bases). Germline CDR1 and CDR2: SGHNT and YYREEE (reference sequence). V dropped 3 bases and J dropped 8 bases, with 8 bases sitting between them. CDR3 length equals 11 residues.